This T cell receptor (beta chain) was identified in a study of blood T cell repertoires in COVID-19. Original analysis: The authors estimated nucleated cell counts from reference gene primer amplification. Here immunoSEQ multiplex PCR was the method, and the copy in TCRdb shows in-frame clones only, minus some. V, J and clone size derive from that table, while D and trimming were established from the DNA sequence. The table lists about 200,000 clones, 65% to 90% of them singletons. Clinical histories supplied by participants themselves formed the basis of cohort assignment. The J segment lost 3 bases and the V segment lost 3 bases, leaving 6 bases of the junction unmatched. This CDR3 comprises 15 residues. Germline V lookup: CDR1 KGHSH, CDR2 LQKENI.

Sequencing was carried out using PBMCs or T cells enriched from blood (not recorded which). The TCR originated in a woman aged 25 to 39 who had been exposed to COVID-19. The rearrangement links TRBV18 to TRBJ2-7; 9 nucleotides align to TRBD2. CDR3 in DNA: TGTGCCAGCTCACCCCAAAGCGGGGGGAACTACGAGCAGTACTTC. Amino acids: CASSPQSGGNYEQYF.